These 29 T cell receptor beta chains were sequenced from one sample in a study of cytomegalovirus exposure and HLA in healthy donors. Generated by immunoSEQ multiplex PCR, the TCRdb table keeps only in-frame clones and is missing some. This sample has 300,000 to 450,000 clones; 86% occur once, and the top ten carry over 0.75%. The sample taken for sequencing was PBMCs. All receptors come from a woman between 18 and 29 years old in good health and CMV-seronegative.

This clone has a single count. The V and J genes are TRBV27 and TRBJ2-1; the D is unclear. This CDR3 has 13 amino acids. With 3 bases removed from V and 8 bases from J, the gap between germline ends came to 11 bases. Germline V gene data show CDR1 as MNHEY and CDR2 as SMNVEV (reference sequence). The CDR3 DNA is TGTGCCAGCAGTTTGGCTAGTCGTCATGAGCAGTTCTTC. Translating gives CASSLASRHEQFF.

The chain employs TRBV15 and TRBJ2-5; TRBD2 matches 9 bases. The V segment lost 1 base and the J segment 5 bases; nucleotides outside the gene matches: 5. Germline CDR1 is LNHNV and CDR2 is YYDKDF (reference sequence). The CDR3 is 15 residues long. CDR3 loop: CATSRANSGSETQYF. In DNA form, the CDR3 reads TGTGCCACCAGCAGAGCGAATAGCGGGAGTGAGACCCAGTACTTC.

This sequence joins TRBV6-5 and TRBJ1-2, with D perhaps matching TRBD1 (6 bases). Trimming stripped 6 bases from V and 8 bases from J, with 19 bases between. Germline values: CDR1 MNHEY, CDR2 SVGAGI. CDR3 length: 14 amino acids. The CDR3 nucleotides read TGTGCCAGCAGCCACAGGGACCTGGGGGACGGCTACACCTTC. This encodes CASSHRDLGDGYTF.

A few counts support this clone. The J gene is TRBJ1-1, the V gene TRBV29-1, with 8 positions matching TRBD1. V shed 6 bases and J 0 bases; nucleotides not matched to a gene: 6. Germline V gives CDR1 SQVTM, CDR2 ANQGSEA. This CDR3 has 14 amino acids. The CDR3, as DNA: TGCAGCGTGGACAGGGACTTCATGAACACTGAAGCTTTCTTT. It specifies CSVDRDFMNTEAFF.

The rearrangement uses TRBV5-1 and TRBJ2-7; 13 nucleotides agree with TRBD2. The J segment lost 1 base and the V segment lost 4 bases, leaving 2 bases of the junction unmatched. Germline lookup yields CDR1 SGHRS and CDR2 YFSETQ. The CDR3 has 15 residues. CDR3 region: CASSQGLAGSYEQYF. For the CDR3, the DNA is TGCGCCAGCAGCCAGGGACTAGCGGGGTCCTACGAGCAGTACTTC.

The V and J genes are TRBV11-2 and TRBJ2-2; possibly TRBD1 for D (6 bases). CDR1 and CDR2 from the germline V gene are SGHAT and FQNNGV. The CDR3 is 16 residues long. The V gene lost 3 bases and the J gene lost 2 bases, with 13 bases spanning the gap. The CDR3 sequence is CASSLMGTRNTGELFF. The CDR3 DNA reads TGTGCCAGCAGCTTGATGGGGACACGAAACACCGGGGAGCTGTTTTTT.

This chain uses TRBV7-3 with TRBJ2-1; 9 bases fit TRBD2. This CDR3 contains 18 residues. V shed 0 bases and J 9 bases; nucleotides not matched to a gene: 15. CDR1 is SGHTA, CDR2 FQGTGA, per germline. CDR3 nucleotide sequence: TGTGCCAGCAGCTTAACACCCTCTAGCGGGATGAGTTCGCGTGAGCAGTTCTTC. Protein product: CASSLTPSSGMSSREQFF.

This chain connects TRBV5-1 to TRBJ1-1; D is undetermined. The V end was cut by 3 bases, the J end by 4 bases, with 10 bases between. CDR3 length: 13 amino acids. Germline V gene sequence: CDR1 SGHRS, CDR2 YFSETQ. CDR3 sequence (DNA): TGCGCCAGCAGCTCTGGGTCAGGCACTGAAGCTTTCTTT. Residues: CASSSGSGTEAFF.

V and J are TRBV30 and TRBJ1-5, with 8 positions matching TRBD1. The trim removed 0 bases at V and 6 bases at J, leaving 4 bases unmatched. The germline gives CDR1 GTSNPN, CDR2 SVGIG (reference sequence). The CDR3 runs 14 residues. The CDR3 here is CAWSVGQGRQPQHF. DNA for the CDR3: TGTGCCTGGAGTGTCGGACAGGGACGTCAGCCCCAGCATTTT.

The chain couples TRBV28 to TRBJ2-3; no reliable D call. Germline lookup yields CDR1 MDHEN and CDR2 SYDVKM. V was shortened by 2 bases and J by 6 bases, with 12 bases between the two germline ends. This CDR3 spans 14 amino acids. CDR3 protein: CASSLTPPQDTQYF. The CDR3 region has the DNA TGTGCCAGCAGTTTAACCCCACCCCAGGATACGCAGTATTTT.

The chain uses TRBV5-1 and TRBJ1-2; D uncertain. The CDR3 sequence is 12 residues long. The V gene lost 4 bases and the J gene lost 2 bases, with 6 bases spanning the gap. Germline values: CDR1 SGHRS, CDR2 YFSETQ. CDR3 in amino acids: CASSENNYGYTF. The DNA for the CDR3 is TGCGCCAGCAGCGAGAACAACTATGGCTACACCTTC. The entire variable domain, with the rest obtained from reference TRBV5-1 and TRBJ1-2, is as follows: KAGVTQTPRYLIKTRGQQVTLSCSPISGHRSVSWYQQTPGQGLQFLFEYFSETQRNKGNFPGRFSGRQFSNSRSEMNVSTLELGDSALYLCASSENNYGYTFGSGTRLTVV.

This clone was counted a single time. The rearrangement uses TRBV2 and TRBJ2-1; 10 positions agree with TRBD2. The CDR3 is made up of 13 amino acids. In germline, CDR1 is SNHLY, CDR2 FYNNEI. V gave up 8 bases and J gave up 9 bases; unmatched junction bases: 7. The CDR3 loop reads CASVAGGGGEQFF. The CDR3 nucleotides read TGTGCCAGCGTAGCGGGGGGAGGGGGTGAGCAGTTCTTC.

This clone appeared once. The genes are TRBV9 and TRBJ2-7; tentative D call: TRBD2 (5 bases). CDR1 is SGDLS and CDR2 is YYNGEE in the germline V gene. This CDR3 region has 16 residues. Trimming shortened V by 0 bases and J by 2 bases, and 15 bases separated the two germline ends. CDR3 loop: CASSVDPGLETYEQYF. DNA for the CDR3: TGTGCCAGCAGCGTAGATCCGGGATTGGAAACCTACGAGCAGTACTTC.

J is TRBJ2-7 and V is TRBV19, with D maybe TRBD2 (5 bases). Trimming took 5 bases from V and 4 from J, leaving 9 bases between them. This CDR3 has 12 residues. The germline gives CDR1 LNHDA, CDR2 SQIVND (reference sequence). DNA for the CDR3: TGTGCCAGTAGTTCAGGCGGGTACGAGCAGTACTTC. This translates into CASSSGGYEQYF.

A few counts support this clone. The rearrangement links TRBV30 to TRBJ2-7, with TRBD2 matching over 11 bases. The CDR3 covers 14 residues. Germline CDR1 is GTSNPN and CDR2 is SVGIG (reference sequence). With V trimmed by 2 bases and J by 5 bases, 5 bases remained unmatched. CDR3 loop: CAWSRGLAADEQYF. The CDR3 DNA follows: TGTGCCTGGAGTAGGGGACTAGCGGCCGACGAGCAGTACTTC.

V and J are TRBV2 and TRBJ1-2; D ambiguous. This CDR3 spans 14 amino acids. V lost 2 bases and J 8 bases, leaving 15 bases between the germline ends. Germline V gives CDR1 SNHLY, CDR2 FYNNEI. The CDR3 sequence is CASSETKTGTGYTF. As DNA, the CDR3 is TGTGCCAGCAGTGAAACAAAAACGGGAACCGGCTACACCTTC.

In its sample, this clone was seen a few times. J is TRBJ1-4 and V is TRBV30; D remains ambiguous. The length of the CDR3 is 15 residues. Germline V gene lookup returns CDR1 GTSNPN and CDR2 SVGIG (reference sequence). V lost 0 bases, J lost 8 bases, and 16 bases lay in between. CDR3 nucleotides: TGTGCCTGGAGTGTCCCGAGGCAAGGAAGAGAAAAACTGTTTTTT. Encoded protein: CAWSVPRQGREKLFF.

V usage is TRBV5-4 and J usage is TRBJ2-7, with D perhaps matching TRBD1 (5 bases). The ends were cut back, 2 bases at V and 7 bases at J, with 19 bases in the middle. Germline V gene sequence: CDR1 SGHNT, CDR2 YYREEE (reference sequence). This CDR3 has 15 residues. The CDR3 nucleotides are TGTGCCAGCAGCTTCCTCGGGCAGGGCTTGGTGGAGCAGTACTTC. This gives the protein CASSFLGQGLVEQYF.

This clone appeared a single time. V gene TRBV6-5 combines with J gene TRBJ2-7, with D unresolved. The CDR3 loop spans 14 amino acids. The ends were cut back, 2 bases at V and 1 base at J, with 9 bases in the middle. Germline V CDR1 and CDR2: MNHEY, SVGAGI. The DNA of the CDR3 is TGTGCCAGCAGTTACGGCGGCCGTTCCTACGAGCAGTACTTC. This encodes CASSYGGRSYEQYF.

V gene TRBV10-3 combines with J gene TRBJ2-7, with 8 bases matching TRBD1. CDR3 length: 15 amino acids. V lost 2 bases, J lost 2 bases, and 5 bases stayed unmatched. The germline V gene has CDR1 ENHRY and CDR2 SYGVKD. CDR3: CAISEGQGRTYEQYF. In nucleotides, the CDR3 is TGTGCCATCAGTGAGGGACAGGGAAGGACCTACGAGCAGTACTTC.

The CDR3, as DNA: TGTGCCAGCAGCCCCAAGGGACATCCGTACAATGAGCAGTTCTTC. This sequence encodes CASSPKGHPYNEQFF. V usage is TRBV6-5 and J usage is TRBJ2-1, with a possible D match to TRBD1 (6 bases). Germline V gene lookup returns CDR1 MNHEY and CDR2 SVGAGI. This CDR3 is 15 amino acids long. Trimming removed 6 bases from V and 4 bases from J, with 16 bases in between.

This rearrangement joins TRBV6-5 to TRBJ2-7; 7 bases map to TRBD1. After removal of 5 bases from V and 4 bases from J, the junction contained 11 bases not matched to a gene. Germline lookup yields CDR1 MNHEY and CDR2 SVGAGI. The CDR3 has 15 residues. This CDR3 is CASSPYPGQTYEQYF. The CDR3 DNA reads as TGTGCCAGCAGTCCCTACCCGGGACAGACTTACGAGCAGTACTTC.

J is TRBJ1-2 and V is TRBV7-2; no clear D. Germline V gene sequence: CDR1 SGHTA, CDR2 FQGNSA. V lost 5 bases to trimming and J lost 11 bases, with 18 bases between them. This CDR3 has 13 amino acids. The CDR3 sequence: CASSPGGSEVYTF. The CDR3 coding sequence is TGTGCCAGCAGCCCCGGAGGGAGCGAGGTTTACACCTTC. The full variable domain, in which reference TRBV7-2 and TRBJ1-2 provide the parts outside the CDR3, is GAGVSQSPSNKVTEKGKDVELRCDPISGHTALYWYRQSLGQGLEFLIYFQGNSAPDKSGLPSDRFSAERTGGSVSTLTIQRTQQEDSAVYLCASSPGGSEVYTFGSGTRLTVV.

A single count supports this clone. The V gene is TRBV6-1, the J gene TRBJ2-7, with TRBD1 identical over 9 bases. This CDR3 region has 14 residues. Trimming took 3 bases from V and 5 from J; bases not matched to a gene: 5. The germline V gene has CDR1 MNHNS and CDR2 SASEGT. As DNA, the CDR3 is TGTGCCAGCAGTGACGGGACAGGGAAGAACGAGCAGTACTTC. This gives the protein CASSDGTGKNEQYF.

The rearrangement links TRBV5-1 to TRBJ1-3, with D uncertain. With 0 bases removed from V and 2 bases from J, the gap between germline ends came to 9 bases. From germline, CDR1 is SGHRS and CDR2 YFSETQ. The CDR3 contains 15 residues. The DNA for the CDR3 is TGCGCCAGCAGCTTGGACAGTCCCACTGGAAACACCATATATTTT. Its translation: CASSLDSPTGNTIYF.

The CDR3 region has the DNA TGCGCCAGCAGGGAAGCGGGATCGGGAAATGAGCAGTTCTTC. The encoded protein is CASREAGSGNEQFF. The chain carries TRBV5-1 and TRBJ2-1, with 7 nucleotides matching TRBD2. J gave up 7 bases and V 5 bases, and 9 bases lay outside the gene matches. Per germline, CDR1 SGHRS and CDR2 YFSETQ. This CDR3 has 14 amino acids. Full variable domain (outside the CDR3, taken from reference TRBV5-1 and TRBJ2-1): KAGVTQTPRYLIKTRGQQVTLSCSPISGHRSVSWYQQTPGQGLQFLFEYFSETQRNKGNFPGRFSGRQFSNSRSEMNVSTLELGDSALYLCASREAGSGNEQFFGPGTRLTVL.

Only one count was recorded for this clone. The V call is TRBV7-8, the J call TRBJ1-1; the match to TRBD1 covers 9 bases. Germline CDR1 SGHVS, CDR2 FQNEAQ. V was clipped by 5 bases and J by 5 bases; unmatched bases: 12. The CDR3 is 16 residues long. CDR3 sequence: CASSPHPPTGGTEAFF. CDR3 DNA: TGTGCCAGCAGCCCCCACCCCCCGACAGGGGGGACTGAAGCTTTCTTT.

V gene TRBV7-9 combines with J gene TRBJ2-3, with TRBD2 matching over 7 bases. J was trimmed by 2 bases and V by 2 bases; bases with no gene match: 13. The CDR3 totals 18 residues. Germline values: CDR1 SEHNR, CDR2 FQNEAQ (reference sequence). For the CDR3, the DNA is TGTGCCAGCAGCTTAAAGGGAAGGCGGGAGAAGGACACAGATACGCAGTATTTT. This codes for CASSLKGRREKDTDTQYF.

Concerning this clone: Additional DNA sequences in this sample encode the identical CDR3. V and J are TRBV6-1 and TRBJ1-2; 7 bases line up with TRBD1. The CDR3 covers 13 residues. Looked up from germline, CDR1 is MNHNS and CDR2 is SASEGT. Trimming cost V 3 bases and J 4 bases; bases outside gene matches: 2. The CDR3 loop reads CASSDGTVYGYTF. CDR3 nucleotide sequence: TGTGCCAGCAGTGATGGGACAGTCTATGGCTACACCTTC.